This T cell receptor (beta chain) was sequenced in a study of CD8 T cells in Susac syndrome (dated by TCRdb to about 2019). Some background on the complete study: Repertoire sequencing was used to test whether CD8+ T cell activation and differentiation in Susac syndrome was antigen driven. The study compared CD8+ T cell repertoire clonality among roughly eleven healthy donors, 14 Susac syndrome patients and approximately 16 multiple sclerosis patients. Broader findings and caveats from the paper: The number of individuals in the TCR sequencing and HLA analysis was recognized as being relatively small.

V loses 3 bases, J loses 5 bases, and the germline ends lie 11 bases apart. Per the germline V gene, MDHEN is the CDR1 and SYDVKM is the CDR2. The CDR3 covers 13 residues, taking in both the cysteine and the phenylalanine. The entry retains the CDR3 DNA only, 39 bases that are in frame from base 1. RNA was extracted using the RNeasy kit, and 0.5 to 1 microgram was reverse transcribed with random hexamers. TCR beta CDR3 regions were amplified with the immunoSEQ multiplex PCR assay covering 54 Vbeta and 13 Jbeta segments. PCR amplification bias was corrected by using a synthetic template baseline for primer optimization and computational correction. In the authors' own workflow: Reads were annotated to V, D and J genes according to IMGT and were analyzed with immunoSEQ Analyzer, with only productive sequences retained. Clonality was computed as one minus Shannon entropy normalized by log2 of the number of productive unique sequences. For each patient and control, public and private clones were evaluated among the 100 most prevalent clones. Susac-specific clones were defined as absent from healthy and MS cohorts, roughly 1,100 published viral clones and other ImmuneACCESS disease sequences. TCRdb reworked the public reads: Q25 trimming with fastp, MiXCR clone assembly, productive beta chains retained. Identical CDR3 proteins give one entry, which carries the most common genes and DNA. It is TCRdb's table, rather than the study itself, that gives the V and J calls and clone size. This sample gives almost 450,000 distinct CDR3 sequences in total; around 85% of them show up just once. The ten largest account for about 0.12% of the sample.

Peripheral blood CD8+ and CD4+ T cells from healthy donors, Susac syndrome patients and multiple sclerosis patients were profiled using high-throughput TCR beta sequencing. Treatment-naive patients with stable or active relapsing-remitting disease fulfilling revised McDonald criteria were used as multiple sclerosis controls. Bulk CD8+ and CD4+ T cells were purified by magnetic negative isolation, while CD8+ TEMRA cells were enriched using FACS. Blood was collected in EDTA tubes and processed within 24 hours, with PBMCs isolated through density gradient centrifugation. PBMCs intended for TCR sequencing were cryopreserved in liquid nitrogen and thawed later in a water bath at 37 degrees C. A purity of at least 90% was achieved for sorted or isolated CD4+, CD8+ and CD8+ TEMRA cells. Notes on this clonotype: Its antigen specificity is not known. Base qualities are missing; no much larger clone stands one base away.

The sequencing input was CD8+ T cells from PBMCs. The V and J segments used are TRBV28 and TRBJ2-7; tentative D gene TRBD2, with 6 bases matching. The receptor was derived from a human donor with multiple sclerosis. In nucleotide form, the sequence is TGTGCCAGCAGTTTGCCGGGAGAAAACGAGCAGTACTTC. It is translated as CASSLPGENEQYF.